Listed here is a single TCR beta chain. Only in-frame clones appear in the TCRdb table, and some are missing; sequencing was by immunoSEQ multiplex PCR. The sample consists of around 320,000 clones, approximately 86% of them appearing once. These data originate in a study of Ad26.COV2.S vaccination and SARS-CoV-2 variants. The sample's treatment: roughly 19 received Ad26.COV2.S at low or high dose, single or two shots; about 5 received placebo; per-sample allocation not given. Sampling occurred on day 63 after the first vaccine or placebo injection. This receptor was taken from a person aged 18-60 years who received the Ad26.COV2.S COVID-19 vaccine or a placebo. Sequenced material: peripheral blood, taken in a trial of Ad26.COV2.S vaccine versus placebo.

The CDR3 DNA sequence: TGTGCCAGCTCACCTAATGTAGCAGATACGCAGTATTTT. It yields the protein CASSPNVADTQYF. This rearrangement joins TRBV18 to TRBJ2-3; D is unclear. Per the germline V gene, CDR1 is KGHSH and CDR2 is LQKENI. The ends were cut back, 3 bases at V and 4 bases at J, with 8 bases in the middle. The CDR3 runs 13 residues.